The next 13 T cell receptor beta chains were all read from a single sample in a study of metastatic and nonmetastatic thyroid tumors (dated by TCRdb to the early 2020s). Before undergoing thyroid surgery, none of the patients had been given any kind of treatment. Receptor libraries were prepared by PCR. Sequencing was performed on an Illumina HiSeq 4000. The public reads were reprocessed in TCRdb via fastp at Q25 and MiXCR, keeping in-frame beta chains. The sample table holds about 47,000 clones, of which about 25% were seen once. The ten largest clones capture roughly 3% of the sample. The sequencing sample was made of blood. The receptor source for this set is a male donor with papillary thyroid cancer or a benign thyroid nodule (not recorded which). Some clones in this sample may be carry-over from other donors' samples.

This clone was seen only a few times. The genes are TRBV7-3 and TRBJ2-3; TRBD1 agrees at 7 bases. V dropped 5 bases and J dropped 2; count of bases not matched to a gene: 7. The CDR3 is 15 amino acids. In germline, CDR1 is SGHTA, CDR2 FQGTGA. The CDR3 sequence: CASSRTGSNTDTQYF. The CDR3 DNA reads as TGTGCCAGCAGCCGGACAGGTTCAAACACAGATACGCAGTATTTT.

This clone appeared many times. V usage is TRBV4-1 and J usage is TRBJ1-2; D gene unclear. Germline V gene data show CDR1 as MGHRA and CDR2 as YSYEKL. This CDR3 has 15 residues. V was cut by 0 bases and J by 4 bases, with 12 bases left in between. The CDR3 reads CASSQDQRDRYGYTF. The CDR3 DNA sequence: TGCGCCAGCAGCCAAGATCAGAGAGATCGCTATGGCTACACCTTC.

This clone showed up just a few times. The chain carries TRBV18 and TRBJ2-1; 8 nucleotides agree with TRBD2. The V and J ends lost 3 bases and 8 bases, in that order; junction bases with no gene match: 6. CDR1 is KGHSH and CDR2 is LQKENI in the germline V gene. This CDR3 comprises 14 residues. The CDR3 DNA reads TGTGCCAGCTCACCGGGGACTAGAAACGATGAGCAGTTCTTC. Protein sequence: CASSPGTRNDEQFF.

J is TRBJ2-7 and V is TRBV11-2; either TRBD1 or TRBD2 may fit D (5 bases each). V was pared by 4 bases and J by 2 bases, with 18 bases between. The CDR3 is 16 amino acids. Germline V gene data show CDR1 as SGHAT and CDR2 as FQNNGV. The CDR3 region is CASSSPGANGAYEQYF. The CDR3 coding sequence is TGTGCCAGCAGCTCCCCCGGGGCAAATGGTGCCTACGAGCAGTACTTC.

This clone has a handful of counts. The V call is TRBV20-1, the J call TRBJ2-7, with D unclear. The CDR3 runs to 12 residues. Germline V lookup: CDR1 DFQATT, CDR2 SNEGSKA (reference sequence). V gave up 0 bases and J gave up 2 bases, with 5 bases separating them. The DNA for the CDR3 is TGCAGTGCTAGAGATTACACCTACGAGCAGTACTTC. This encodes CSARDYTYEQYF.

This clone was recorded many times. This CDR3 is CATTPKGAGQPHGEQYF. The DNA for the CDR3 is TGTGCCACCACCCCAAAAGGCGCTGGACAGCCACACGGCGAGCAGTACTTC. V is TRBV24-1 and J is TRBJ2-7; D is perhaps TRBD1 (6 bases). V was clipped by 8 bases and J by 6 bases, with 28 bases between them. The germline gives CDR1 KGHDR, CDR2 SFDVKD. The CDR3 sequence is 17 residues long.

About this clone itself: This may arise from a read error, as a much more abundant clone is one base away. The chain combines TRBV5-6 with TRBJ2-1, with 7 bases identical to TRBD2. V lost 4 bases and J lost 7; bases outside the gene matches: 17. CDR1 is SGHDT, CDR2 YYEEEE, per germline. This CDR3 comprises 17 residues. The DNA for the CDR3 is TGTGCCAGCAGCGCGGGAGTGGGAATAGCGGAGGGTAATGAGCAGTTCTTC. It translates to CASSAGVGIAEGNEQFF.

This clone was counted at least ten times. V and J are TRBV4-2 and TRBJ1-2; 7 bases are shared with TRBD1. The germline V gene encodes CDR1 LGHNA and CDR2 YNFKEQ. The J segment lost 4 bases and the V segment lost 0 bases, leaving 8 bases of the junction unmatched. The CDR3 length is 16 residues. The CDR3 DNA reads as TGTGCCAGCAGCCAAGATGTGAGAGGGGGCGGCTATGGCTACACCTTC. Translated: CASSQDVRGGGYGYTF.

As for this clone: Mismatch with germline at one junction end may stem from a read error. The chain couples TRBV7-9 to TRBJ1-2, with D tentatively TRBD1 (5 bases). The CDR3 has 13 residues. Germline CDR1 is SEHNR and CDR2 is FQNEAQ (reference sequence). CDR3 amino acids: CASSTLTDYGYTF. In DNA form, the CDR3 reads TGTGCAAGCAGCACGCTGACAGACTATGGCTACACCTTC.

CDR3 nucleotides: TGCGCCAGCAGCCGTACTGGGGGCATGAACGAGCAGTACTTC. Its protein is CASSRTGGMNEQYF. The gene calls are TRBV5-1 and TRBJ2-7; the D gene is possibly TRBD1 (6 bases). CDR1 is SGHRS and CDR2 is YFSETQ in the germline V gene. V was trimmed by 4 bases and J by 5 bases, leaving 16 bases between them. CDR3 length equals 14 residues.

This clone has just one count. The chain employs TRBV7-8 and TRBJ2-1, with 9 bases fitting TRBD2. The CDR3 is made up of 15 amino acids. Germline V lookup: CDR1 SGHVS, CDR2 FQNEAQ. V lost 0 bases, J lost 7 bases, and 4 bases stayed unmatched. Here the CDR3 reads CASSLAWREGNEQFF. The DNA for the CDR3 is TGTGCCAGCAGCTTAGCCTGGCGGGAGGGGAATGAGCAGTTCTTC.

J is TRBJ2-3 and V is TRBV2, with D possibly TRBD2 on 6 matching bases. Germline V gene sequence: CDR1 SNHLY, CDR2 FYNNEI. The CDR3 is 15 amino acids. V was clipped by 3 bases and J by 0 bases, with 10 bases between them. The CDR3 loop is CASSERRGSTDTQYF. CDR3 DNA: TGTGCCAGCAGTGAGAGGCGGGGTAGCACAGATACGCAGTATTTT.

Within the sample, this clone is medium-sized. The chain combines TRBV29-1 with TRBJ2-7, with D possibly TRBD2 on 6 matching bases. Germline CDR1 reads SQVTM; CDR2 reads ANQGSEA. Trimming cost V 2 bases and J 4 bases, with 12 bases left between them. The CDR3 runs 13 residues. CDR3 sequence (DNA): TGCAGCGTTGAAAGGGACGGGGGTTACGAGCAGTACTTC. This sequence encodes CSVERDGGYEQYF.